This T cell receptor (beta chain) was retrieved from a study of T cells in Graves' hyperthyroidism and ophthalmopathy. Study findings and constraints: Within blood appeared most thyroid clonotypes that had expanded above 0.001.

Amplified TCR beta CDR3 regions came from RNA transcripts. A first-round RT-PCR of the TCR CDR3 used the HTBI primer set. TCRdb ran MiXCR on the multiplex PCR reads and lists one entry per CDR3 protein. The data contain 450,000 to 600,000 distinct CDR3 sequences, around 15% of them singletons. Uncontrolled infection, other autoimmune disease, pregnancy and lactation each barred patients from inclusion. Clinicians diagnosed patients from clinical symptoms, serum thyroxine and TRAb, thyroid ultrasound and orbital computed tomography. This clonotype was recorded at least ten times. No antigen is known for it. This CDR3 is built from 15 residues. Germline assignment: CDR1 DFQATT and CDR2 SNEGSKA (reference sequence). V was clipped by 3 bases and J by 2 bases; unmatched bases: 6.

The receptor comes from a woman aged 40 to 49 with Graves' hyperthyroidism. Input material: blood. The chain couples TRBV20-1 to TRBJ2-3; 9 nucleotides line up with TRBD2. CDR3 bases: TGCAGTGCTAGGCCTAGCGGGAAGCCCACAGATACGCAGTATTTT. It is translated as CSARPSGKPTDTQYF.